The source of this T cell receptor beta chain is a study of relationships among human T cell subsets. General study points: The seven subsets showed no significant differences in gene usage or CDR3 length. Substantial CDR3 sharing among Th1, Th2 and regulatory cells suggested stochastic fate choice.

This clonotype was seen more than once but under ten times. Its antigen remains unidentified. Semiquantitative ARM-PCR amplified T cell receptor alpha and beta CDR3 regions from mRNA. Exponential amplification used communal superprimers after tagged nested gene-specific primers in ARM-PCR. Each CDR3 protein gets one entry after TCRdb re-called the multiplex PCR reads with MiXCR. The table includes 10,000 to 15,000 distinct CDR3 sequences, 67% detected once. After CD25, CD56 and CD294 bead selections, the flow-through was collected as Th1 cells. T cell subsets were isolated with antibody-coated magnetic beads. The sequenced sample consisted of CD4+ Th1 cells sorted from blood. The source of this sequence is a man aged 35 to 55 in good health.

The CDR3 region has the DNA TGTGCCAGCAGCCAAGATACGTACATCCTGAGCACAGATACGCAGTATTTT. It yields the protein CASSQDTYILSTDTQYF. The chain is built from TRBV14 and TRBJ2-3; D is uncertain. This CDR3 is built from 17 residues. V shed 0 bases and J shed 0 bases, with 13 bases lying between them. Germline V lookup: CDR1 SGHDN, CDR2 FVKESK. The full variable domain, in which reference TRBV14 and TRBJ2-3 provide the parts outside the CDR3, is EAGVTQFPSHSVIEKGQTVTLRCDPISGHDNLYWYRRVMGKEIKFLLHFVKESKQDESGMPNNRFLAERTGGTYSTLKVQPAELEDSGVYFCASSQDTYILSTDTQYFGPGTRLTVL.